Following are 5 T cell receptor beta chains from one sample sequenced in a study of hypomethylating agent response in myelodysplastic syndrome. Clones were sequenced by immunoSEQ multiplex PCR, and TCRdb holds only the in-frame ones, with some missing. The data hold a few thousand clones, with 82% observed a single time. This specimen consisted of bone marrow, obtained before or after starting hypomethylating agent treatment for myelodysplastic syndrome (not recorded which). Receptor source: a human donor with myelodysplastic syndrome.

The CDR3 sequence is CASNRARSNEKLFF. CDR3 bases: TGTGCCAGTAACAGGGCGCGGTCTAATGAAAAACTGTTTTTT. The genes are TRBV19 and TRBJ1-4, with D possibly matching TRBD1 (6 bases). There are 14 residues in the CDR3. The V end lost 7 bases, the J end lost 3 bases, and 12 bases lay between the germline ends. The germline gives CDR1 LNHDA, CDR2 SQIVND (reference sequence). The variable domain in full, with the rest retrieved from reference TRBV19 and TRBJ1-4, is DGGITQSPKYLFRKEGQNVTLSCEQNLNHDAMYWYRQDPGQGLRLIYYSQIVNDFQKGDIAEGYSVSREKKESFPLTVTSAQKNPTAFYLCASNRARSNEKLFFGSGTQLSVL.

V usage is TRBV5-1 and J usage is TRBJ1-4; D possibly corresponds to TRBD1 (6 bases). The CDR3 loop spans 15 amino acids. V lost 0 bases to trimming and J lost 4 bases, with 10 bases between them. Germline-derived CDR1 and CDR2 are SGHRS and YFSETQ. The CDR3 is CASSLATGRNEKLFF. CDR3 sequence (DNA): TGCGCCAGCAGCTTGGCCACAGGGCGTAATGAAAAACTGTTTTTT.

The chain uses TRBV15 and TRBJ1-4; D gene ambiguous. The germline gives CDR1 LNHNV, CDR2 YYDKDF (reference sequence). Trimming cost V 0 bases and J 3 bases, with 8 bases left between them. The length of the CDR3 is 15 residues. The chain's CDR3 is CATSRDKASNEKLFF. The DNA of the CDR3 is TGTGCCACCAGCAGAGATAAGGCCTCTAATGAAAAACTGTTTTTT.

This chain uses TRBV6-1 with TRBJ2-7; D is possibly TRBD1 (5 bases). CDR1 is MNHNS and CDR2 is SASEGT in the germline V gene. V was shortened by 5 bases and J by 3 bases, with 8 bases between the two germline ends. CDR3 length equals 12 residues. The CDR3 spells CASSHRFYEQYF. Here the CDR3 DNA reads TGTGCCAGCAGTCACAGGTTCTACGAGCAGTACTTC.

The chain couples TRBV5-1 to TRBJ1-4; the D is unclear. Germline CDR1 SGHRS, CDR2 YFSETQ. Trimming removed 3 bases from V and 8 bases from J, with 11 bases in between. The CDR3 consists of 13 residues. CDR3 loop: CASSSTSDEKLFF. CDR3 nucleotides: TGCGCCAGCAGCTCTACCTCGGACGAAAAACTGTTTTTT.